The 10 T cell receptor beta chains presented below share a single source sample, sequenced in a study of post-analysis software for immune sequencing data. Regarding the study as a whole: TRBV5-6, TRBV5-1 and TRBV20-1 were among 4 or 5 TRBV segments more frequent in patients than controls.

No antigen is known for these receptors. TCR beta cDNA libraries had unique molecular identifiers. TCRdb re-called the PCR reads through MiXCR, storing one row per CDR3 protein. The table records 380,000 or so distinct CDR3 sequences, 30% to 45% of them present only once. Sequencing was carried out using blood. All receptors come from a girl aged 10 to 17 with multiple sclerosis.

The J gene is TRBJ2-1, the V gene TRBV25-1, with a weak D call TRBD1 (6 bases). This CDR3 comprises 14 residues. Between the trimmed V and J ends, which lost 2 bases and 9 bases, there was a span of 14 bases. Germline assignment: CDR1 MGHDK and CDR2 SYGVNS. The CDR3 sequence: CASSERPTRGEQFF. Written as DNA, the CDR3 is TGTGCCAGCAGTGAACGACCTACCAGGGGTGAGCAGTTCTTC.

This clonotype was detected a few times. The V and J genes are TRBV9 and TRBJ2-7; D is ambiguous. V gave up 3 bases and J gave up 3 bases, with 10 bases separating them. The CDR3 contains 13 residues. The V gene's germline CDR1 is SGDLS and CDR2 YYNGEE. CDR3 region: CASSAAPGYEQYF. CDR3 DNA: TGTGCCAGCAGCGCCGCACCTGGCTACGAGCAGTACTTC.

The chain is built from TRBV15 and TRBJ2-1; TRBD2 aligns across 14 bases. The CDR3 runs to 20 residues. CDR1 and CDR2 from the germline V gene are LNHNV and YYDKDF (reference sequence). V trimming: 2 bases; J trimming: 7 bases; junction bases outside the gene matches: 16. CDR3 amino acids: CATSRPTGLAGGYRGNEQFF. In DNA, the CDR3 is TGTGCCACCAGCAGACCTACCGGACTAGCGGGGGGCTATAGAGGGAATGAGCAGTTCTTC.

The gene calls are TRBV4-3 and TRBJ2-3; 11 positions agree with TRBD2. The trim removed 0 bases at V and 1 base at J, leaving 3 bases unmatched. This CDR3 is 17 amino acids long. Per germline, CDR1 LGHNA and CDR2 YSLEER. The CDR3 protein is CASSQDELAGGTDTQYF. The CDR3 coding sequence is TGCGCCAGCAGCCAAGATGAACTAGCGGGGGGCACAGATACGCAGTATTTT.

This clonotype was counted only a few times. The V and J genes are TRBV29-1 and TRBJ1-2; possibly TRBD1 for D (6 bases). The germline V and J ends were trimmed by 4 bases and 4 bases, with 10 bases remaining between them. Germline V gene lookup returns CDR1 SQVTM and CDR2 ANQGSEA. The CDR3 spans 12 residues. The CDR3 sequence is CSVGSQGYGYTF. CDR3 DNA: TGCAGCGTTGGATCACAGGGCTATGGCTACACCTTC.

Regarding this clonotype: Its ends do not fully match the called genes, so a read error is possible. V is TRBV12-3 or TRBV12-4 and J is TRBJ1-2, with D possibly being TRBD1 (5 bases). This CDR3 has 13 residues. CDR3 nucleotide sequence: TGTGCCAGCAGGGGCCCCGGGACCCATGGCGACACCTTC. This encodes CASRGPGTHGDTF.

This clonotype was recorded at least ten times. This chain connects TRBV6-1 to TRBJ2-7; 8 bases line up with TRBD1. Looked up from germline, CDR1 is MNHNS and CDR2 is SASEGT. The CDR3 loop spans 16 amino acids. Unmatched junction bases numbered 7, after V lost 2 bases and J lost 1 base. The CDR3 bases are TGTGCCAGCAGTGAATACGGCAGGGGGCCATCCTACGAGCAGTACTTC. The encoded protein is CASSEYGRGPSYEQYF.

This clonotype was recorded at least ten times. V usage is TRBV5-1 and J usage is TRBJ1-1; 9 nucleotides match TRBD1. V lost 7 bases to trimming and J lost 4 bases; unmatched junction nucleotides: 2. The length of the CDR3 is 12 residues. Germline V gene data show CDR1 as SGHRS and CDR2 as YFSETQ. CDR3 amino acids: CASGTGTTEAFF. The CDR3 DNA reads TGCGCCAGCGGGACAGGGACCACTGAAGCTTTCTTT.

This clonotype appeared a few times. The CDR3 sequence: CASSPPPGTGIGQYF. DNA for the CDR3: TGTGCCAGCAGCCCCCCCCCCGGGACAGGGATCGGGCAGTACTTC. The gene calls are TRBV12-3 or TRBV12-4 and TRBJ2-5; 9 bases agree with TRBD1. The CDR3 spans 15 residues. V shed 6 bases, J shed 11 bases, and the junction held 16 bases outside the gene matches.

J is TRBJ2-3 and V is TRBV9, with D possibly TRBD1 on 6 matching bases. Trimming removed 3 bases from V and 4 bases from J, with 9 bases in between. The germline gives CDR1 SGDLS, CDR2 YYNGEE. This CDR3 is 13 amino acids long. This CDR3 reads CASSDRAADTQYF. The CDR3 bases are TGTGCCAGCAGCGACAGGGCTGCAGATACGCAGTATTTT. Combining the CDR3 with reference TRBV9 and TRBJ2-3 gives the whole variable domain DSGVTQTPKHLITATGQRVTLRCSPRSGDLSVYWYQQSLDQGLQFLIQYYNGEERAKGNILERFSAQQFPDLHSELNLSSLELGDSALYFCASSDRAADTQYFGPGTRLTVL.